This T cell receptor (beta chain) originates from a study of T cell repertoires in cytomegalovirus infection. Study-level background: Matching HLA type, along with CMV infection, was indicated by public TCR beta signatures.

Findings and caveats of the study: Identification of carriers of CMV plus the relevant HLA was achieved through cumulative public TCR beta family frequency. The ex vivo response showed dominance by HLA-C-restricted CMV-specific TCR beta clonotypes.

Concerning this clonotype itself: Its target is not known.

Germline assignment: CDR1 MGHRA and CDR2 YSYEKL. The CDR3 spans 14 residues. V was shortened by 6 bases and J by 5 bases, with 13 bases between the two germline ends. TCRdb redid the calling of the reads with MiXCR, one entry per CDR3 protein. The table records roughly 990,000 distinct CDR3 sequences, around a third of them present only once. This receptor was obtained from a human donor in good health (CMV status not recorded). Some clones in this sample may be carry-over from other donors' samples. This sample comprised cultured CD8+ T cells from PBMCs, obtained from culture after CMV antigen stimulation. The chain is built from TRBV4-1 and TRBJ1-4; no clear D gene. CDR3 residues: CASRPDGSNEKLFF. DNA for the CDR3: TGCGCCAGCAGACCTGACGGCAGCAATGAAAAACTGTTTTTT.